Included here is one T cell receptor beta chain sequence, with context. Its antigen remains unidentified. V shed 11 bases and J shed 2 bases, with 19 bases lying between them. Germline V gene lookup returns CDR1 MNHNS and CDR2 SASEGT. The CDR3 is made up of 14 amino acids. From the approximately 120-subject validation cohort, which was separate from the approximately 700-subject first cohort, the donors were drawn. The entry originates in a study of cytomegalovirus exposure and HLA in healthy donors. General study results and limits: Specific recognition of CMV antigens was confirmed in vitro for three chains (all CMV-associated). With high specificity and sensitivity, the classifier reportedly diagnosed cytomegalovirus status.

Libraries were prepared by immunoSEQ multiplex PCR; TCRdb keeps only in-frame clonotypes and omits some of them. The sample lists some 56,000 clones, more than 90% occurring once. Material: PBMCs. The chain carries TRBV6-1 and TRBJ2-7; TRBD1 might be the D (5 bases). The receptor comes from a man aged 18 to 30 in good health and CMV-seronegative. CDR3 DNA sequence: TGTGCCTTCCAAGTGGACACATCACCCTACGAGCAGTACTTC. Translated, it gives CAFQVDTSPYEQYF.